A selection of T cell receptor beta chains follows, all from one sample in a study of PD-1 blockade in classical Hodgkin lymphoma. Clones were sequenced by immunoSEQ multiplex PCR, and TCRdb holds only the in-frame ones, with some missing. The sample lists around 25,000 clones; about 67% were seen once. Here the sequenced sample was peripheral blood mononuclear cells (PBMCs), taken before the second cycle of nivolumab. The source is a human donor with classical Hodgkin lymphoma. The CDR3 runs from the conserved cysteine through the conserved F or W. The order of the fields is clone size, D gene, J gene, CDR3 length, V gene, CDR3 protein, CDR3 DNA. A D gene is named only where the DNA matches it firmly. Clone size is shown for a subset of rows, as once, few, many or a class of expanded clone.

abundance: .; d_gene: .; j_gene: TRBJ1-3; len: 12; v_gene: TRBV2; CDR3aa: CASSDPQSTIYF; CDR3nt: TGTGCCAGCAGTGACCCCCAAAGCACCATATATTTT
abundance: .; d_gene: .; j_gene: TRBJ2-1; len: 12; v_gene: TRBV7-9; CDR3aa: CASSPQGNEQFF; CDR3nt: TGTGCCAGCAGCCCCCAGGGAAATGAGCAGTTCTTC
abundance: .; d_gene: .; j_gene: TRBJ1-1; len: 13; v_gene: TRBV29-1; CDR3aa: CSAEWGLNTEAFF; CDR3nt: TGCAGCGCTGAATGGGGGTTGAACACTGAAGCTTTCTTT
abundance: .; d_gene: .; j_gene: TRBJ2-1; len: 15; v_gene: TRBV9; CDR3aa: CASSGAGTRLNEQFF; CDR3nt: TGTGCCAGCAGCGGGGCAGGGACGAGACTTAATGAGCAGTTCTTC
abundance: few; d_gene: .; j_gene: TRBJ1-2; len: 14; v_gene: TRBV4-3; CDR3aa: CASSQEGREGGYTF; CDR3nt: TGCGCCAGCAGCCAAGAGGGAAGGGAGGGTGGCTACACCTTC
abundance: few; d_gene: TRBD1; j_gene: TRBJ1-5; len: 18; v_gene: TRBV23-1; CDR3aa: CASSRNGTGVNSNQPQHF; CDR3nt: TGCGCCAGCAGTAGGAATGGGACAGGGGTAAATAGCAATCAGCCCCAGCATTTT
abundance: few; d_gene: .; j_gene: TRBJ1-5; len: 15; v_gene: TRBV4-3; CDR3aa: CASSQEPAANQPQHF; CDR3nt: TGCGCCAGCAGCCAAGAGCCGGCAGCCAATCAGCCCCAGCATTTT
abundance: few; d_gene: .; j_gene: TRBJ2-1; len: 17; v_gene: TRBV15; CDR3aa: CATTQSRGSRSYNEQFF; CDR3nt: TGTGCCACCACCCAGAGTAGGGGGAGCCGTTCCTACAATGAGCAGTTCTTC
abundance: .; d_gene: TRBD1; j_gene: TRBJ2-7; len: 15; v_gene: TRBV28; CDR3aa: CASSSGQGANFEQYF; CDR3nt: TGTGCCAGCAGTTCCGGACAGGGGGCTAACTTCGAGCAGTACTTC
abundance: .; d_gene: .; j_gene: TRBJ1-2; len: 14; v_gene: TRBV30; CDR3aa: CACQTHRVNYGYTF; CDR3nt: TGTGCCTGCCAAACACACAGGGTAAACTATGGCTACACCTTC
abundance: .; d_gene: .; j_gene: TRBJ1-6; len: 14; v_gene: TRBV19; CDR3aa: CASSIEGEDSPLHF; CDR3nt: TGTGCCAGTAGTATAGAGGGGGAGGATTCACCCCTCCACTTT
abundance: .; d_gene: TRBD2; j_gene: TRBJ2-3; len: 14; v_gene: TRBV6-5; CDR3aa: CASSSSGGTDTQYF; CDR3nt: TGTGCCAGCAGTTCTAGCGGGGGCACAGATACGCAGTATTTT
abundance: .; d_gene: .; j_gene: TRBJ1-2; len: 13; v_gene: TRBV7-6; CDR3aa: CASSWGSGAGYTF; CDR3nt: TGTGCCAGCAGCTGGGGCAGCGGGGCTGGCTACACCTTC
abundance: .; d_gene: .; j_gene: TRBJ1-1; len: 14; v_gene: TRBV27; CDR3aa: CASKLPEPNTEAFF; CDR3nt: TGTGCCAGCAAACTCCCGGAGCCCAACACTGAAGCTTTCTTT
abundance: few; d_gene: .; j_gene: TRBJ1-5; len: 15; v_gene: TRBV28; CDR3aa: CASRAGDYSNQPQHF; CDR3nt: TGTGCCAGCAGGGCAGGTGACTATAGCAATCAGCCCCAGCATTTT
abundance: .; d_gene: .; j_gene: TRBJ2-5; len: 16; v_gene: TRBV7-2; CDR3aa: CASSSEGVAIQETQYF; CDR3nt: TGTGCCAGCAGCTCCGAGGGGGTGGCTATACAAGAGACCCAGTACTTC
abundance: .; d_gene: TRBD1; j_gene: TRBJ2-7; len: 15; v_gene: TRBV5-8; CDR3aa: CASSLYRDRGGEQYF; CDR3nt: TGTGCCAGCAGCTTATACCGGGACAGGGGGGGGGAGCAGTACTTC
abundance: .; d_gene: .; j_gene: TRBJ1-2; len: 12; v_gene: TRBV5-8; CDR3aa: CTSSQGLSGDTF; CDR3nt: TGTACCAGCAGCCAGGGGCTGTCGGGAGACACCTTC